These T cell receptor beta chains were read from a single sample in a study of human T cells and chemical hapten exposure. One entry per CDR3 protein, called by TCRdb with MiXCR from the RACE reads. The sample consists of about 94,000 distinct CDR3 sequences, around 9.3% of them appearing once. This sample comprised whole blood, obtained in connection with sensitization to the hapten diphenylcyclopropenone (DPC). These receptors were collected from a woman in her thirties or forties with alopecia areata. Some clones in this sample may be carry-over from other donors' samples. Each CDR3 is given with its conserved first and last residue. D genes are given only for firm matches. Rows give clone size only sometimes, using once, few, many, or a class for an expanded clone.

cdr3_aa cdr3_nt d_call clone_size j_call v_call
CSVAGVTNEKLFF TGCAGCGTGGCAGGGGTCACTAATGAAAAACTGTTTTTT . many TRBJ1-4 TRBV29-1
CASSLEESGRRSETQYF TGTGCCAGCAGCTTAGAAGAGAGCGGGAGGAGGTCGGAGACCCAGTACTTC TRBD2 few TRBJ2-5 TRBV7-2
CASSPGGTYNEQFF TGTGCCAGCAGCCCGGGGGGTACCTACAATGAGCAGTTCTTC TRBD2 many TRBJ2-1 TRBV28
CASSLGSSGNTIYF TGTGCCAGCAGCTTAGGGTCCTCTGGAAACACCATATATTTT . many TRBJ1-3 TRBV3-1
CASSPRYGETQYF TGTGCCAGCAGCCCAAGATACGGGGAGACCCAGTACTTC . many TRBJ2-5 TRBV9
CASSLSLGPGRLHSYNEQFF TGTGCCAGCAGTTTAAGTTTAGGCCCGGGGAGACTCCACTCCTACAATGAGCAGTTCTTC . . TRBJ2-1 TRBV12-3/TRBV12-4
CASSLTGGITEAFF TGTGCCAGCAGTTTGACAGGGGGCATCACTGAAGCTTTCTTT TRBD1 . TRBJ1-1 TRBV28
CASRPTYYREDTQYF TGTGCCAGCAGGCCAACGTATTACAGGGAAGATACGCAGTATTTT . many TRBJ2-3 TRBV5-6
CASSRGGSGNTIYF TGTGCCAGCAGCCGAGGGGGATCTGGAAACACCATATATTTT . many TRBJ1-3 TRBV28
CASSLQQGYEQYF TGTGCCAGCAGCTTACAACAGGGCTACGAGCAGTACTTC . . TRBJ2-7 TRBV11-1
CSARDQGGSYEQYF TGCAGTGCTAGAGATCAGGGGGGCTCCTACGAGCAGTACTTC . . TRBJ2-7 TRBV20-1
CASSPARRLSGNTIYF TGTGCCAGCAGCCCCGCCAGGCGCCTCTCTGGAAACACCATATATTTT . many TRBJ1-3 TRBV6-2/TRBV6-3
CASSYRPGLPGDEQFF TGTGCCAGCAGCTACAGACCGGGACTTCCTGGCGATGAGCAGTTCTTC . . TRBJ2-1 TRBV7-3
CSIRRGPGYTF TGCAGCATCCGCAGGGGGCCCGGCTACACCTTC TRBD1 . TRBJ1-2 TRBV29-1
CASRPPGLDAHEQYF TGTGCCAGCAGACCGCCGGGTTTAGACGCCCACGAGCAGTACTTC . many TRBJ2-7 TRBV6-2/TRBV6-3
CASSLVGQRYNEQFF TGTGCCAGCAGCTTGGTGGGGCAGCGATACAATGAGCAGTTCTTC . . TRBJ2-1 TRBV5-5
CASRQAVTDTQYF TGTGCCAGCAGACAGGCAGTGACAGATACGCAGTATTTT . few TRBJ2-3 TRBV19
CASKGGTISETQYF TGTGCCAGCAAAGGAGGGACTATTAGCGAGACCCAGTACTTC TRBD2 . TRBJ2-5 TRBV7-2
CASSLYSGGFQASLYEQYF TGTGCCAGCAGCTTATACTCAGGGGGCTTCCAGGCCTCCCTCTACGAGCAGTACTTC TRBD1 once TRBJ2-7 TRBV7-2
CAWSEVYEQYF TGTGCCTGGAGTGAGGTCTACGAGCAGTACTTC . many TRBJ2-7 TRBV30
CASILGQAQETQYF TGTGCCAGCATCCTAGGACAGGCCCAAGAGACCCAGTACTTC TRBD1 . TRBJ2-5 TRBV2
CASSSGLAGRETQYF TGTGCCAGCAGCTCGGGACTAGCGGGTCGGGAGACCCAGTACTTC TRBD2 few TRBJ2-5 TRBV6-2/TRBV6-3
CASSLGSGTGEWRAVYEQYF TGTGCCAGCAGCTTAGGCTCCGGGACTGGCGAGTGGCGGGCCGTTTACGAGCAGTACTTC . . TRBJ2-7 TRBV7-2
CASRRLAGKNIQYF TGTGCCAGCAGGCGGCTAGCGGGGAAAAACATTCAGTACTTC TRBD2 few TRBJ2-4 TRBV28
CASSLSTRPRSNYGYTF TGTGCCAGCAGCTTATCCACCCGACCGAGATCGAACTATGGCTACACCTTC . . TRBJ1-2 TRBV7-8
CASSPVMGYEQFF TGCGCCAGCAGCCCCGTCATGGGGTATGAGCAGTTCTTC . . TRBJ2-1 TRBV4-1
CASSQGVTGETQYF TGCGCCAGCAGCCAAGGGGTAACCGGAGAGACCCAGTACTTC . . TRBJ2-5 TRBV4-1
CASRRTGTEQFF TGTGCCAGCAGGAGGACAGGGACTGAGCAGTTCTTC TRBD1 . TRBJ2-1 TRBV28
CASSPNRAVNTEAFF TGTGCCAGCTCACCGAACAGGGCGGTGAACACTGAAGCTTTCTTT . many TRBJ1-1 TRBV18
CASSPDQVRVWYTGELFF TGTGCCAGCAGCCCCGACCAGGTGCGGGTATGGTACACCGGGGAGCTGTTTTTT . many TRBJ2-2 TRBV6-2/TRBV6-3
CSAPGLANTGELFF TGCAGCGCCCCGGGACTAGCGAACACCGGGGAGCTGTTTTTT TRBD2 many TRBJ2-2 TRBV29-1
CASSLVSPNTGELFF TGCGCCAGCAGCTTGGTCAGTCCGAACACCGGGGAGCTGTTTTTT . many TRBJ2-2 TRBV5-1
CASSLPPGTGGREQYF TGTGCCAGCAGTCTCCCTCCCGGGACAGGGGGTCGCGAGCAGTACTTC TRBD1 many TRBJ2-7 TRBV28
CASSSGQVGTEAFF TGTGCCAGCAGCTCTGGACAAGTCGGGACTGAAGCTTTCTTT . many TRBJ1-1 TRBV5-4
CASSFRQASAYEQYF TGTGCCAGCAGCTTTAGACAGGCGTCGGCCTACGAGCAGTACTTC . few TRBJ2-7 TRBV11-1